This TCR beta chain was found in a study of T cell repertoires in cytomegalovirus infection. Study-level results: Identification of carriers of CMV plus the relevant HLA was achieved through cumulative public TCR beta family frequency.

MiXCR, run by TCRdb on the reads, gives a single entry per CDR3 protein. The sample comprises more than 50,000 distinct CDR3 sequences, 33% of which are singletons, and around 70% rests with the top ten. V was trimmed by 10 bases and J by 3 bases, leaving 6 bases between them. Germline CDR1 reads ENHRY; CDR2 reads SYGVKD. The CDR3 is 11 residues long. A note on this clonotype: The antigen is unknown.

This sequence joins TRBV10-3 and TRBJ1-4; D remains ambiguous. This receptor was obtained from a human donor in good health (CMV status not recorded). Some clones in this sample may be carry-over from other donors' samples. The sample comprised PBMCs, sequenced either directly or after in vitro stimulation (not recorded which). The CDR3 DNA follows: TGTGCCACTAGGGCTAATGAAAAACTGTTTTTT. Translating gives CATRANEKLFF.